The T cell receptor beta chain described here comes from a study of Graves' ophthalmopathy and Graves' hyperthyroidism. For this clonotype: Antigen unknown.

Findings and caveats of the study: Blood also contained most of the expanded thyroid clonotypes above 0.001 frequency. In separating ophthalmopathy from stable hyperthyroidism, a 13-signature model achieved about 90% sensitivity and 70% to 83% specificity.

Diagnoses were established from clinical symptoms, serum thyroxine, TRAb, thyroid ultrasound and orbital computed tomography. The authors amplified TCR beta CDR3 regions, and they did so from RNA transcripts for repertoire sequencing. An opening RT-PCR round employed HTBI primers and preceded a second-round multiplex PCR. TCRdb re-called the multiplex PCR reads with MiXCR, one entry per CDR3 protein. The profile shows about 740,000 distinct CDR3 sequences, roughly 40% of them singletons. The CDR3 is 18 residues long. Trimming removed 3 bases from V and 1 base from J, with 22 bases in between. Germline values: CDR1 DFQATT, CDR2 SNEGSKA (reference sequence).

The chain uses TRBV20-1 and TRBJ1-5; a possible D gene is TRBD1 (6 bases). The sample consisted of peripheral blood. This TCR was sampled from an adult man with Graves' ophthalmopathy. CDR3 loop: CSASFLGFGGLSNQPQHF. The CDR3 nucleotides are TGCAGTGCTAGCTTTCTGGGGTTCGGGGGGCTCAGCAATCAGCCCCAGCATTTT.